This T cell receptor beta chain was obtained from a study of T cell changes during pregnancy in multiple sclerosis. This CDR3 region has 14 residues. In germline, CDR1 is SGHNT, CDR2 YYREEE (reference sequence). V gave up 1 base and J gave up 5 bases, with 11 bases separating them. Assay: immunoSEQ multiplex PCR; the TCRdb copy retains only in-frame clones and omits some. The sample includes roughly 40,000 clones, about 95% of them seen just once. The source was peripheral blood, collected in the third trimester of pregnancy. The receptor was isolated from a female donor with multiple sclerosis, enrolled in a pregnancy study. The rearrangement uses TRBV5-4 and TRBJ2-3; possibly TRBD2 for D (5 bases). CDR3 sequence: CASSLYGKGDTQYF. DNA of the CDR3: TGTGCCAGCAGCTTGTACGGGAAGGGAGATACGCAGTATTTT. The full variable domain, with the rest looked up from reference TRBV5-4 and TRBJ2-3, is ETGVTQSPTHLIKTRGQQVTLRCSSQSGHNTVSWYQQALGQGPQFIFQYYREEENGRGNFPPRFSGLQFPNYSSELNVNALELDDSALYLCASSLYGKGDTQYFGPGTRLTVL.